Each of the 18 T cell receptor beta chains below was sequenced from the same sample in a study of blood T cell repertoires in COVID-19. Assay: immunoSEQ multiplex PCR; the TCRdb copy retains only in-frame clones and omits some. There are hundreds of thousands of clones in the sample; about nine tenths occur only once, and more than 5.5% lies in the top ten. The sequencing sample was made of peripheral blood. These receptors originate from a woman between 65 and 79 years old with COVID-19, enrolled during active disease.

The chain links TRBV11-3 to TRBJ2-7; 12 nucleotides align to TRBD2. The CDR3 has 16 residues. Germline loops: CDR1 SGHNT, CDR2 YENEEA. V lost 1 base and J lost 2; bases outside the gene matches: 3. CDR3 bases: TGTGCCAGCAGCTTAGCCTCTAGCGGGGGGGCCTACGAGCAGTACTTC. Translated: CASSLASSGGAYEQYF.

Note on this clone: Other DNA sequences of this sample code for an identical CDR3. V usage is TRBV20-1 and J usage is TRBJ1-2; D remains ambiguous. The CDR3 has 11 residues. Trimming stripped 6 bases from V and 6 bases from J, with 11 bases between. Germline V gives CDR1 DFQATT, CDR2 SNEGSKA (reference sequence). CDR3 region: CSARAGNGYTF. The CDR3 nucleotides are TGCAGTGCCCGGGCGGGGAATGGCTACACCTTC.

The CDR3 DNA sequence: TGTGCCTGGAGTGTACAGGGCTCCAAAGAGACCCAGTACTTC. It encodes CAWSVQGSKETQYF. The chain employs TRBV30 and TRBJ2-5, with TRBD1 as a possible D gene (6 bases). The CDR3 is 14 residues long. Germline lookup yields CDR1 GTSNPN and CDR2 SVGIG (reference sequence). The germline V and J ends were trimmed by 0 bases and 3 bases, with 11 bases remaining between them.

The V gene is TRBV19, the J gene TRBJ1-2; 8 bases are shared with TRBD1. This CDR3 is built from 16 residues. J gave up 4 bases and V 0 bases, and 7 bases lay outside the gene matches. The V gene's germline CDR1 is LNHDA and CDR2 SQIVND (reference sequence). Here the CDR3 reads CASSIDTGDRSYGYTF. In nucleotides, the CDR3 is TGTGCCAGTAGTATAGATACAGGGGACAGGAGCTATGGCTACACCTTC.

The sample holds a few counts of this clone. This chain joins TRBV24-1 and TRBJ1-2; 9 bases match TRBD1. The germline gives CDR1 KGHDR, CDR2 SFDVKD. J gave up 6 bases and V 6 bases, and 4 bases lay outside the gene matches. This CDR3 is 13 amino acids long. The CDR3 sequence is CATSTGGNHGYTF. In DNA, the CDR3 is TGTGCCACCAGTACAGGGGGCAATCATGGCTACACCTTC.

This clone has a single count. The CDR3, as DNA: TGTGCCAGCAGCCAAGAAGAGGCGGGACAGGGGACCTACGAGCAGTACTTC. Its protein is CASSQEEAGQGTYEQYF. The J gene is TRBJ2-7, the V gene TRBV3-1 (or the pseudogene TRBV3-2); 10 positions agree with TRBD1. The length of the CDR3 is 17 residues. With 0 bases clipped from V and 2 bases from J, the junction kept 7 bases outside the gene matches. Germline CDR1 is LGHDT and CDR2 is YNNKEL (reference sequence).

This clone has a single count. The genes are TRBV19 and TRBJ1-3, with D tentatively TRBD1 (5 bases). Trimming cost V 8 bases and J 1 base, with 9 bases left between them. CDR1 and CDR2 (germline): LNHDA, SQIVND (reference sequence). This CDR3 region has 13 residues. The CDR3 DNA sequence: TGTGCCAGTGGAGGGGTATCTGGAAACACCATATATTTT. Its protein is CASGGVSGNTIYF.

The chain recombines TRBV28 with TRBJ1-4; D is ambiguous. Trimming stripped 6 bases from V and 8 bases from J, with 10 bases between. The V gene's germline CDR1 is MDHEN and CDR2 SYDVKM. CDR3 length equals 12 residues. This CDR3 is CASSLYSEKLFF. DNA for the CDR3: TGTGCCAGCAGCCTCTACAGCGAAAAACTGTTTTTT.

The table lists this clone with a count of one. The chain is built from TRBV21-1 and TRBJ2-1; the D call in the table, TRBD1, was not verified against the DNA. TRBV21-1 is termed a pseudogene. The CDR3 length is 13 residues. CDR3 nucleotide sequence: TGTGCCAGCAGCAAAGCGTCAGGGGATGAGCAGTTCTTC. Protein product: CASSKASGDEQFF.

V gene TRBV6-6 combines with J gene TRBJ1-3, with D maybe TRBD1 (6 bases). Germline V gives CDR1 MNHNY, CDR2 SVGAGI (reference sequence). Trimming left V 2 bases short and J 2 bases short, with 10 bases between. This CDR3 is built from 15 residues. CDR3 loop: CASSYRSGAGNTIYF. The CDR3 DNA is TGTGCCAGCAGTTACAGGTCAGGGGCTGGAAACACCATATATTTT.

V usage is TRBV9 and J usage is TRBJ1-2; 8 bases agree with TRBD1. V trimming: 4 bases; J trimming: 4 bases; junction bases outside the gene matches: 6. Germline V lookup: CDR1 SGDLS, CDR2 YYNGEE. This CDR3 is 14 amino acids long. CDR3 amino acids: CASSPRQGFYGYTF. CDR3 coding DNA: TGTGCCAGCAGCCCCCGACAGGGGTTCTATGGCTACACCTTC.

The chain links TRBV6-5 to TRBJ2-5, with a possible D match to TRBD1 (5 bases). The germline V gene encodes CDR1 MNHEY and CDR2 SVGAGI. Trimming cost V 10 bases and J 4 bases, with 22 bases left between them. The CDR3 runs 15 residues. The CDR3 reads CATGRGIGRAETQYF. CDR3 DNA sequence: TGTGCCACCGGAAGGGGAATTGGTAGGGCAGAGACCCAGTACTTC.

The chain employs TRBV5-1 and TRBJ2-7, with D possibly TRBD1 on 7 matching bases. The CDR3 is made up of 15 amino acids. V was shortened by 5 bases and J by 7 bases, with 22 bases between the two germline ends. Germline V lookup: CDR1 SGHRS, CDR2 YFSETQ. This CDR3 reads CASSRSPQTGREQYF. DNA of the CDR3: TGCGCCAGCAGTCGGTCTCCTCAGACAGGGAGGGAGCAGTACTTC.

The chain recombines TRBV9 with TRBJ2-3; unclear D gene. V was trimmed by 2 bases and J by 4 bases, leaving 11 bases between them. The CDR3 totals 14 residues. Germline CDR1 is SGDLS and CDR2 is YYNGEE. In nucleotides, the CDR3 is TGTGCCAGCAGCGTTAGAGGTATCGCAGATACGCAGTATTTT. It translates to CASSVRGIADTQYF.

This sequence joins TRBV6-6 and TRBJ2-7, with D possibly TRBD2 on 6 matching bases. The CDR3 is made up of 15 amino acids. V was shortened by 2 bases and J by 6 bases, with 17 bases between the two germline ends. Germline CDR1 and CDR2: MNHNY and SVGAGI (reference sequence). This CDR3 reads CASSYDAGSRGEQYF. The CDR3 nucleotides are TGTGCCAGCAGTTACGATGCGGGATCCCGGGGCGAGCAGTACTTC.

This rearrangement joins TRBV6-1 to TRBJ1-2, with D unclear. Trimming removed 3 bases from V and 5 bases from J, with 16 bases in between. CDR1 and CDR2 (germline): MNHNS, SASEGT. CDR3 length equals 15 residues. CDR3 sequence reads: CASSDVSELYYGYTF. Written as DNA, the CDR3 is TGTGCCAGCAGTGACGTGTCCGAACTCTATTATGGCTACACCTTC.

CDR3 nucleotide sequence: TGCGCCAGCAGCCAGAGAAGTAGCGGGGGGTCCTACAATGAGCAGTTCTTC. Its translation: CASSQRSSGGSYNEQFF. The chain joins TRBV4-1 to TRBJ2-1, with 10 positions matching TRBD2. The V segment lost 3 bases and the J segment 1 base; nucleotides outside the gene matches: 6. Germline-derived CDR1 and CDR2 are MGHRA and YSYEKL. The CDR3 contains 17 residues.

This chain connects TRBV6-5 to TRBJ2-2; 11 nucleotides align to TRBD1. This CDR3 has 15 residues. CDR1 MNHEY and CDR2 SVGAGI come from the germline V gene. Trimming removed 2 bases from V and 7 bases from J; junction bases left unmatched: 3. CDR3 coding DNA: TGTGCCAGCAGTTACCCGGGACAGGGGGGCGGGGAGCTGTTTTTT. The encoded protein is CASSYPGQGGGELFF.